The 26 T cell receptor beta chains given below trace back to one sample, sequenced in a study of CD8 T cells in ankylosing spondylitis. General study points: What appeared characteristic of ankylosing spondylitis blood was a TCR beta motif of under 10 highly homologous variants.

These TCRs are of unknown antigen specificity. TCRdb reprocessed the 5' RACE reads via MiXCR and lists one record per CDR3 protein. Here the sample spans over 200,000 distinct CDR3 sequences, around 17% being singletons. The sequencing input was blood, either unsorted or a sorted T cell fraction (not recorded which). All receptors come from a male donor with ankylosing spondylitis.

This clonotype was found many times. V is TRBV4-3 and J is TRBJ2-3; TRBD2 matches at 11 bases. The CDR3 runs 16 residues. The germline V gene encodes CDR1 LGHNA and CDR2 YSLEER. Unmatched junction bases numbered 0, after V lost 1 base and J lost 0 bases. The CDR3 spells CASSQGLAGSTDTQYF. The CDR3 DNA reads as TGCGCCAGCAGCCAAGGACTAGCGGGAAGCACAGATACGCAGTATTTT.

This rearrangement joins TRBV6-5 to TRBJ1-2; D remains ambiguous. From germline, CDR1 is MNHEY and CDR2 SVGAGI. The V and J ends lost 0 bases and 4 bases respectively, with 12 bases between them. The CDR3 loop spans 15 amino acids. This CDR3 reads CASSYSGESSYGYTF. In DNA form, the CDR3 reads TGTGCCAGCAGTTACTCTGGGGAATCCAGCTATGGCTACACCTTC.

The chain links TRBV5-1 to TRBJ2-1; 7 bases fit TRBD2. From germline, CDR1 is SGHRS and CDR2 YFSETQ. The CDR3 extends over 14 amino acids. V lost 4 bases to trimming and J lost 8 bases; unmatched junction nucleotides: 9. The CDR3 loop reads CASSPWGREDEQFF. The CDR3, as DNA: TGCGCCAGCAGCCCTTGGGGGAGGGAGGATGAGCAGTTCTTC.

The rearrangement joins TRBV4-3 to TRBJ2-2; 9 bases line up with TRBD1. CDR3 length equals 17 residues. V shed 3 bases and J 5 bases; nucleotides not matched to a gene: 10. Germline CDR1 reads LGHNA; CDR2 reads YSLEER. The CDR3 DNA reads TGCGCCAGCAGCCAGTCGGTGGGACAGGGATATACCGGGGAGCTGTTTTTT. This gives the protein CASSQSVGQGYTGELFF.

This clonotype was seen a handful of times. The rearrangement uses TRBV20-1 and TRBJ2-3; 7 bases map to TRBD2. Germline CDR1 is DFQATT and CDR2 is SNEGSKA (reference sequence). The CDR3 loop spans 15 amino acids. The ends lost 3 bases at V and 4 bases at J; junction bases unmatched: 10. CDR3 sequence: CSASDLAGAADTQYF. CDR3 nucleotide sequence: TGCAGTGCTAGTGACTTAGCGGGCGCTGCAGATACGCAGTATTTT.

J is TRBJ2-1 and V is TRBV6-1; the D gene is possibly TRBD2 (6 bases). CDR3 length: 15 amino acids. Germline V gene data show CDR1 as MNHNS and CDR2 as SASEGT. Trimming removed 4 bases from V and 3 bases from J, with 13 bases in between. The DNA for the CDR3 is TGTGCCAGCAGTGGGGGTGGCGGGGACTACAATGAGCAGTTCTTC. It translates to CASSGGGGDYNEQFF.

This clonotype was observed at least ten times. The CDR3, as DNA: TGCGCCAGCAGCCAAGACTTCTACGAGCAGTACTTC. Its protein is CASSQDFYEQYF. V gene TRBV4-1 combines with J gene TRBJ2-7; D gene ambiguous. Germline V gene lookup returns CDR1 MGHRA and CDR2 YSYEKL. The length of the CDR3 is 12 residues. V dropped 0 bases and J dropped 3 bases, with 3 bases sitting between them.

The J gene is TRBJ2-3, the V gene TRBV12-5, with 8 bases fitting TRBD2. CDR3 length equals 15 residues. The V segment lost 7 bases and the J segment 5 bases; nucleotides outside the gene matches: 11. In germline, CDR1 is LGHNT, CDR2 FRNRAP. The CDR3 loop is CASAKEAGVIDTQYF. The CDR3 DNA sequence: TGTGCTAGTGCCAAAGAAGCGGGAGTGATAGATACGCAGTATTTT. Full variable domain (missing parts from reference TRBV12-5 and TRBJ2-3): DARVTQTPRHKVTEMGQEVTMRCQPILGHNTVFWYRQTMMQGLELLAYFRNRAPLDDSGMPKDRFSAEMPDATLATLKIQPSEPRDSAVYFCASAKEAGVIDTQYFGPGTRLTVL.

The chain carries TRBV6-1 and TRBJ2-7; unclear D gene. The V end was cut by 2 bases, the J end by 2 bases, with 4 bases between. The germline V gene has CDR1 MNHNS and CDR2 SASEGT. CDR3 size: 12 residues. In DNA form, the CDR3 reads TGTGCCAGCAGTGAAAGCACCTACGAGCAGTACTTC. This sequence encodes CASSESTYEQYF.

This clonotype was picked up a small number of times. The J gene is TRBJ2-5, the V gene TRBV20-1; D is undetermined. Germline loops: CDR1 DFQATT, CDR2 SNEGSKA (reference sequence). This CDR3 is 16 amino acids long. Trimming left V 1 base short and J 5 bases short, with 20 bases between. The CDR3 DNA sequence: TGCAGTGCTAGAGTCGTAATTAGTTGGGAAGGGGAGACCCAGTACTTC. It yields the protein CSARVVISWEGETQYF.

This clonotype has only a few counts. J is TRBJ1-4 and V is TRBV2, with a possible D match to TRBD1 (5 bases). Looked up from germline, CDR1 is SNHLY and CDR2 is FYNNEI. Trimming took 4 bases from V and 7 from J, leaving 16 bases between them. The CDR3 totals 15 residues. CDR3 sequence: CASSVPGPGAEKLFF. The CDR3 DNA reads TGTGCCAGCAGTGTACCGGGACCCGGGGCTGAAAAACTGTTTTTT.

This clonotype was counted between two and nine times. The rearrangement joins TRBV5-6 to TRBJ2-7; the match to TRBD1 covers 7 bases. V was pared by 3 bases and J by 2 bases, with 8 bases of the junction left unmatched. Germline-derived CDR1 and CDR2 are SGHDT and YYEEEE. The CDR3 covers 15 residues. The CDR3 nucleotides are TGTGCCAGCAGCTCTCCAGGGGGTCTTACCTACGAGCAGTACTTC. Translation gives CASSSPGGLTYEQYF.

The CDR3 sequence: CSARVLPGYNEQFF. Here the CDR3 DNA reads TGCAGTGCTCGAGTCCTCCCCGGCTACAATGAGCAGTTCTTC. The chain links TRBV20-1 to TRBJ2-1; D gene uncertain. This CDR3 has 14 amino acids. Germline V gene lookup returns CDR1 DFQATT and CDR2 SNEGSKA (reference sequence). V gave up 5 bases and J gave up 3 bases, with 14 bases separating them.

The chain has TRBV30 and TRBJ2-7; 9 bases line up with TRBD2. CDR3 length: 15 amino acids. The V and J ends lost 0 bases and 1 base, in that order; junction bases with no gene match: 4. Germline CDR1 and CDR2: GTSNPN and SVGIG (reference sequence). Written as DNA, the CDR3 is TGTGCCTGGAGTGTATTAGCGGGGGAGTCCTACGAGCAGTACTTC. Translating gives CAWSVLAGESYEQYF.

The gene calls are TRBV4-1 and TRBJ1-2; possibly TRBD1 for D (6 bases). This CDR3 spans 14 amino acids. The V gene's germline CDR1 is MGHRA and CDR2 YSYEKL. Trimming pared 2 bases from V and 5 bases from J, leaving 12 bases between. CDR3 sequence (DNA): TGCGCCAGCAGCCAAACCGGGACAACTTATGGCTACACCTTC. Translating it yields CASSQTGTTYGYTF.

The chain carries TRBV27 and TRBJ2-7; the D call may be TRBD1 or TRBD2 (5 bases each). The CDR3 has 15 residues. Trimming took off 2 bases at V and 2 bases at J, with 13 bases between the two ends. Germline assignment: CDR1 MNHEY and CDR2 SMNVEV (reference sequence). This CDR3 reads CASSLDGGRPYEQYF. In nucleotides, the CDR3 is TGTGCCAGCAGTTTAGATGGGGGACGGCCCTACGAGCAGTACTTC.

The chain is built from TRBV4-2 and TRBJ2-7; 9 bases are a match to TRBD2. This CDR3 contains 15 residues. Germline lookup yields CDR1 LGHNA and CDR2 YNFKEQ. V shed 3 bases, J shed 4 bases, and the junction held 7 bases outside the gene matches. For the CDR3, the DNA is TGTGCCAGCAGCCAGGGGACTAGCCGCTATTACGAGCAGTACTTC. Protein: CASSQGTSRYYEQYF.

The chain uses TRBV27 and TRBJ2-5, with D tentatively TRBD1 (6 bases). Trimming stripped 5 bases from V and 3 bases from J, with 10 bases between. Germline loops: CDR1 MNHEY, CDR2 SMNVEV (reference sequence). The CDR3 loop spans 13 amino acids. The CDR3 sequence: CASSEDSKETQYF. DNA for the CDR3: TGTGCCAGCAGTGAGGACAGCAAAGAGACCCAGTACTTC.

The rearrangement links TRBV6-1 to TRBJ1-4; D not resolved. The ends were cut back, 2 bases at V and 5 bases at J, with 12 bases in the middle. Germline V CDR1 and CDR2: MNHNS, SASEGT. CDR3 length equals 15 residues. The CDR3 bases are TGTGCCAGCAGTGAATTGAGAGGTGGCAATGAAAAACTGTTTTTT. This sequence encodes CASSELRGGNEKLFF.

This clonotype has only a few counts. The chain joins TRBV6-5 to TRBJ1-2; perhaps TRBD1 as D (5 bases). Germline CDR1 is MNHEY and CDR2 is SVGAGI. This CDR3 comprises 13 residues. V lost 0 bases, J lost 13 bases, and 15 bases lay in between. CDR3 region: CASSYSMDTPLTF. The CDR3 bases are TGTGCCAGCAGTTACTCCATGGACACGCCTCTCACCTTC.

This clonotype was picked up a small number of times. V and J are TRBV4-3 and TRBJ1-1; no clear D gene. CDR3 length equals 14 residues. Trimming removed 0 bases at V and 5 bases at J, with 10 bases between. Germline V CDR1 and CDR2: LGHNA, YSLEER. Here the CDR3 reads CASSQDLGETEAFF. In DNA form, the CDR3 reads TGCGCCAGCAGCCAAGATCTGGGCGAAACTGAAGCTTTCTTT.

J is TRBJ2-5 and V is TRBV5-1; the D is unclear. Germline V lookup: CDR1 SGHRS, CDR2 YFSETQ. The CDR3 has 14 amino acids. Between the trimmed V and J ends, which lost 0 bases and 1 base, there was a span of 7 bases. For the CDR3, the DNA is TGCGCCAGCAGCTTGGAGCATCTCCAAGAGACCCAGTACTTC. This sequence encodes CASSLEHLQETQYF.

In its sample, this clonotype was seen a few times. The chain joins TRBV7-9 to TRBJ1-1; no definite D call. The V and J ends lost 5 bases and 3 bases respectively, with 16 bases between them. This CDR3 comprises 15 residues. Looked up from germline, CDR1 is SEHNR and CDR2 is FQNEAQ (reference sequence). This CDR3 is CASSVTHKPDTEAFF. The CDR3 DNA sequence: TGTGCCAGCAGCGTTACGCACAAACCGGACACTGAAGCTTTCTTT.

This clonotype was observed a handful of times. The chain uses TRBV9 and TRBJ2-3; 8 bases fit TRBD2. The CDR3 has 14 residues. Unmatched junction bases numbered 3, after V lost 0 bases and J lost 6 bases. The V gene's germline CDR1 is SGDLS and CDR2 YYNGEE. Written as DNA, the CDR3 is TGTGCCAGCAGCGTAGCCGGGGGGGAGGATACGCAGTATTTT. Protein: CASSVAGGEDTQYF.

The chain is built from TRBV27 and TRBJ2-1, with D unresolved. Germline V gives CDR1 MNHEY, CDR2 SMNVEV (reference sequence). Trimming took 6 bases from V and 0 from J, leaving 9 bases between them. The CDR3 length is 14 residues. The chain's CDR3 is CASSPFDSYNEQFF. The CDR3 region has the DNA TGTGCCAGCAGCCCCTTTGACTCCTACAATGAGCAGTTCTTC.

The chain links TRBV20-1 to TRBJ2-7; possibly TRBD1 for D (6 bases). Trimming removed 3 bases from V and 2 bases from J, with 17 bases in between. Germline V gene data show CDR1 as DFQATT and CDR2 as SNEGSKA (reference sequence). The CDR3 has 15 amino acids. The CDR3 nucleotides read TGCAGTGCTAGGGGTATTGACAGGCCACCCTACGAGCAGTACTTC. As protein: CSARGIDRPPYEQYF.